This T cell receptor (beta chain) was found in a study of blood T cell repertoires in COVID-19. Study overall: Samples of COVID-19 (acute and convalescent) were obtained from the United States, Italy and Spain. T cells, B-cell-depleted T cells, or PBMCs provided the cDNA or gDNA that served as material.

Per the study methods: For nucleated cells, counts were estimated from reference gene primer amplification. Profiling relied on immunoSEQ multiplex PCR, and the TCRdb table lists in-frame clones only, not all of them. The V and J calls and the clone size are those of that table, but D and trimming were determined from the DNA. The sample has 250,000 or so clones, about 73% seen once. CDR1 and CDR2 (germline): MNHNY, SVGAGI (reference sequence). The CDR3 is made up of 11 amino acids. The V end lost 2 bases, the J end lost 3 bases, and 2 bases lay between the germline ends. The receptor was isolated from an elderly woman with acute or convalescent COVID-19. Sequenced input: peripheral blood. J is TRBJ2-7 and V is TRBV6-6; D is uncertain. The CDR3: CASSYLYEQYF. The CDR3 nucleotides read TGTGCCAGCAGTTACCTCTACGAGCAGTACTTC.